The 31 T cell receptor beta chains below come from one sample, sequenced in a study of early T cells in non-severe SARS-CoV-2 infection. TCRdb re-called the 5' RACE reads with MiXCR, one entry per CDR3 protein. The sample yields about 58,000 distinct CDR3 sequences, approximately 12% seen once. Source material: whole blood. These receptors were collected from an adult who was a healthcare worker with PCR-confirmed SARS-CoV-2 infection or an uninfected control (not recorded which).

This rearrangement joins TRBV28 to TRBJ2-7; maybe TRBD2 (7 bases). CDR3 size: 15 residues. Germline V CDR1 and CDR2: MDHEN, SYDVKM. The V end lost 2 bases, the J end lost 4 bases, and 15 bases lay between the germline ends. The CDR3 loop is CASSLRRGAQYEQYF. CDR3 DNA sequence: TGTGCCAGCAGTTTACGCCGGGGGGCCCAGTACGAGCAGTACTTC.

The rearrangement uses TRBV20-1 and TRBJ1-5, with D perhaps matching TRBD1 (5 bases). Looked up from germline, CDR1 is DFQATT and CDR2 is SNEGSKA (reference sequence). Trimming removed 6 bases from V and 7 bases from J, with 13 bases in between. The CDR3 covers 12 residues. This CDR3 is CSASRESQPQHF. In nucleotides, the CDR3 is TGCAGTGCCTCCAGGGAGAGCCAGCCCCAGCATTTT.

The V and J genes are TRBV19 and TRBJ2-5; 14 positions agree with TRBD2. V dropped 3 bases and J dropped 5; count of bases not matched to a gene: 8. Germline assignment: CDR1 LNHDA and CDR2 SQIVND (reference sequence). This CDR3 has 17 amino acids. The CDR3 DNA follows: TGTGCCAGTAGTATGGCGGGACTAGCGGGAGCCGAGGAGACCCAGTACTTC. It yields the protein CASSMAGLAGAEETQYF.

Only a few counts were recorded for this clonotype. The chain has TRBV29-1 and TRBJ2-7; 8 bases match TRBD2. There are 11 residues in the CDR3. Germline CDR1 reads SQVTM; CDR2 reads ANQGSEA. V trimming: 7 bases; J trimming: 7 bases; junction bases outside the gene matches: 6. The DNA of the CDR3 is TGCAGCGCCCGGGGGGGGAATGAGCAGTACTTC. It encodes CSARGGNEQYF.

The table lists this clonotype with many counts. The rearrangement links TRBV27 to TRBJ1-5; no reliable D call. Trimming removed 4 bases from V and 6 bases from J, with 13 bases in between. CDR1 and CDR2 (germline): MNHEY, SMNVEV (reference sequence). CDR3 length: 14 amino acids. Written as DNA, the CDR3 is TGTGCCAGCAGTTACGGACGTTACGGTCAGCCCCAGCATTTT. Its translation: CASSYGRYGQPQHF.

This clonotype was detected a few times. J is TRBJ2-7 and V is TRBV7-9, with TRBD1 matching 8 bases. The CDR3 sequence is 13 residues long. CDR1 is SEHNR, CDR2 FQNEAQ, per germline (reference sequence). Germline trimming cut 4 bases from V and 5 bases from J; bases unmatched to any gene: 4. The CDR3 region is CASSWTGSDEQYF. As DNA, the CDR3 is TGTGCCAGCAGCTGGACAGGGAGCGACGAGCAGTACTTC.

The chain recombines TRBV4-1 with TRBJ2-7, with D tentatively TRBD1 (6 bases). The germline CDR1 and CDR2 sequences are MGHRA and YSYEKL. Trimming pared 0 bases from V and 4 bases from J, leaving 13 bases between. The CDR3 extends over 15 amino acids. The CDR3 sequence is CASSQDSGTFYEQYF. CDR3 DNA: TGCGCCAGCAGCCAAGATTCCGGGACATTTTACGAGCAGTACTTC.

CDR3 in amino acids: CASSQGVAGGQETQYF. CDR3 bases: TGCGCCAGCAGCCAAGGGGTGGCGGGAGGCCAAGAGACCCAGTACTTC. V and J are TRBV4-3 and TRBJ2-5; 8 bases fit TRBD2. The CDR3 is 16 amino acids. Germline-derived CDR1 and CDR2 are LGHNA and YSLEER. V dropped 1 base and J dropped 1; count of bases not matched to a gene: 5.

This clonotype showed up just a few times. The chain is built from TRBV27 and TRBJ2-2, with D tentatively TRBD2 (5 bases). Germline V gene sequence: CDR1 MNHEY, CDR2 SMNVEV (reference sequence). This CDR3 is built from 14 residues. Trimming removed 2 bases from V and 4 bases from J, with 8 bases in between. The CDR3 DNA reads as TGTGCCAGCAGTTTAGCGGCGGGCACCGGGGAGCTGTTTTTT. Protein product: CASSLAAGTGELFF.

Many counts were recorded for this clonotype. The chain combines TRBV7-8 with TRBJ2-3, with 13 nucleotides matching TRBD2. CDR1 SGHVS and CDR2 FQNEAQ come from the germline V gene. Germline trimming cut 3 bases from V and 4 bases from J; bases unmatched to any gene: 7. CDR3 length equals 17 residues. CDR3 sequence: CASSFGLAGASSDTQYF. CDR3 coding DNA: TGTGCCAGCAGCTTCGGACTAGCGGGAGCATCCTCAGATACGCAGTATTTT.

V gene TRBV27 combines with J gene TRBJ2-7; D assignment may be TRBD1 or TRBD2 (5 bases each). V was pared by 3 bases and J by 5 bases, with 11 bases between. The germline V gene has CDR1 MNHEY and CDR2 SMNVEV (reference sequence). This CDR3 comprises 13 residues. DNA for the CDR3: TGTGCCAGCAGTTTCCCGGGACGTAACGAGCAGTACTTC. Its translation is CASSFPGRNEQYF.

This clonotype was found many times. The gene calls are TRBV7-2 and TRBJ1-2, with 9 nucleotides matching TRBD1. This CDR3 comprises 14 residues. J was trimmed by 7 bases and V by 5 bases; bases with no gene match: 8. Germline V lookup: CDR1 SGHTA, CDR2 FQGNSA. CDR3 bases: TGTGCCAGCAGCCTCCATACAGGGGGCTCTGGCTACACCTTC. Amino acid sequence: CASSLHTGGSGYTF.

This clonotype was recorded many times. The V gene is TRBV24-1, the J gene TRBJ2-1, with D perhaps TRBD1 or TRBD2 (5 bases each). Germline values: CDR1 KGHDR, CDR2 SFDVKD. The ends were cut back, 9 bases at V and 3 bases at J, with 17 bases in the middle. This CDR3 is built from 15 residues. The CDR3 reads CATGTGTGHYNEQFF. The DNA of the CDR3 is TGTGCCACCGGCACCGGGACGGGTCACTACAATGAGCAGTTCTTC.

The V call is TRBV11-3, the J call TRBJ2-5; TRBD2 agrees at 10 bases. The CDR3 spans 14 residues. The germline V gene has CDR1 SGHNT and CDR2 YENEEA. Trimming removed 5 bases from V and 3 bases from J; junction bases left unmatched: 3. DNA of the CDR3: TGTGCCAGCAGCCGAGGACTAGCGGAAGAGACCCAGTACTTC. Translating it yields CASSRGLAEETQYF.

The chain has TRBV28 and TRBJ2-7, with D unclear. CDR3 length equals 14 residues. Deletions cut 6 bases from V and 2 bases from J, with 14 bases between. CDR1 is MDHEN and CDR2 is SYDVKM in the germline V gene. Written as DNA, the CDR3 is TGTGCCAGCAGCGCGGAAGGGTTGACCTACGAGCAGTACTTC. Protein: CASSAEGLTYEQYF.

This clonotype was counted many times. The chain combines TRBV2 with TRBJ1-6; TRBD1 agrees at 7 bases. Germline lookup yields CDR1 SNHLY and CDR2 FYNNEI. The CDR3 runs 15 residues. Unmatched junction bases numbered 11, after V lost 8 bases and J lost 7 bases. CDR3 nucleotide sequence: TGTGCCAGCGGCGCTGAGGGGGCCTCCAATTCACCCCTCCACTTT. Residues: CASGAEGASNSPLHF. The full variable domain, its missing parts supplied by reference TRBV2 and TRBJ1-6, is EPEVTQTPSHQVTQMGQEVILRCVPISNHLYFYWYRQILGQKVEFLVSFYNNEISEKSEIFDDQFSVERPDGSNFTLKIRSTKLEDSAMYFCASGAEGASNSPLHFGNGTRLTVT.

In its sample, this clonotype was seen many times. This rearrangement joins TRBV6-1 to TRBJ2-1; 14 bases match TRBD2. J was trimmed by 9 bases and V by 6 bases; bases with no gene match: 7. The CDR3 consists of 15 residues. Germline CDR1 MNHNS, CDR2 SASEGT. This CDR3 is CASSSGTSGGAEQFF. Here the CDR3 DNA reads TGTGCCAGCAGCTCCGGGACTAGCGGGGGAGCTGAGCAGTTCTTC.

The chain couples TRBV20-1 to TRBJ1-1; 10 positions agree with TRBD1. Trimming cost V 4 bases and J 5 bases; bases outside gene matches: 7. This CDR3 contains 14 residues. Germline V gene lookup returns CDR1 DFQATT and CDR2 SNEGSKA (reference sequence). CDR3 in DNA: TGCAGTGCTACCCCGGGACAGGGGATGACTGAAGCTTTCTTT. Translating it yields CSATPGQGMTEAFF.

V usage is TRBV5-1 and J usage is TRBJ2-1, with 8 nucleotides matching TRBD2. The trim removed 3 bases at V and 2 bases at J, leaving 4 bases unmatched. The CDR3 loop spans 15 amino acids. Germline-derived CDR1 and CDR2 are SGHRS and YFSETQ. The CDR3 coding sequence is TGCGCCAGCAGCTCGGCCGGGGGGGCCTACAATGAGCAGTTCTTC. It specifies CASSSAGGAYNEQFF.

This clonotype qualifies as medium-sized. V and J are TRBV20-1 and TRBJ2-2; D is perhaps TRBD1 (5 bases). Germline CDR1 is DFQATT and CDR2 is SNEGSKA (reference sequence). V was trimmed by 6 bases and J by 6 bases, leaving 11 bases between them. This CDR3 contains 12 residues. CDR3 sequence (DNA): TGCAGTGCCCCCGACAGTGCCGGGGAGCTGTTTTTT. The encoded protein is CSAPDSAGELFF.

The chain links TRBV4-2 to TRBJ2-1; no clear D. CDR1 and CDR2 (germline): LGHNA, YNFKEQ. V lost 1 base to trimming and J lost 0 bases, with 7 bases between them. The CDR3 runs 15 residues. CDR3 region: CASSQAASSYNEQFF. CDR3 sequence (DNA): TGTGCCAGCAGCCAAGCTGCTAGCTCCTACAATGAGCAGTTCTTC.

This chain connects TRBV7-6 to TRBJ1-2; no definite D call. Trimming stripped 5 bases from V and 1 base from J, with 14 bases between. The CDR3 extends over 15 amino acids. Germline lookup yields CDR1 SGHVS and CDR2 FNYEAQ. This CDR3 is CASSPGPNFNYGYTF. CDR3 sequence (DNA): TGTGCCAGCAGCCCGGGCCCCAATTTTAACTATGGCTACACCTTC. The full variable domain, rest sourced from reference TRBV7-6 and TRBJ1-2, is GAGVSQSPRYKVTKRGQDVALRCDPISGHVSLYWYRQALGQGPEFLTYFNYEAQQDKSGLPNDRFSAERPEGSISTLTIQRTEQRDSAMYRCASSPGPNFNYGYTFGSGTRLTVV.

The gene calls are TRBV7-6 and TRBJ2-5, with 10 bases lining up with TRBD1. The CDR3 contains 18 residues. With 1 base clipped from V and 1 base from J, the junction kept 9 bases outside the gene matches. CDR1 and CDR2 (germline): SGHVS, FNYEAQ. The CDR3 sequence is CASSLEGDRGWGQETQYF. The CDR3 bases are TGTGCCAGCAGCTTAGAAGGGGACAGGGGATGGGGCCAAGAGACCCAGTACTTC.

As concerns this clonotype: A much larger clone lies a single base off, so this may be a read error. V and J are TRBV3-1 and TRBJ2-7, with D unresolved. CDR3 size: 14 residues. Germline CDR1 is LGHDT and CDR2 is YNNKEL (reference sequence). The CDR3 loop is CTSSRVGRSYEQYF. CDR3 nucleotides: TGTACCAGCAGCCGGGTCGGACGTTCCTACGAGCAGTACTTC.

This clonotype was counted once. V usage is TRBV28 and J usage is TRBJ2-5; perhaps TRBD2 as D (5 bases). This CDR3 comprises 12 residues. The germline gives CDR1 MDHEN, CDR2 SYDVKM. V lost 6 bases, J lost 5 bases, and 10 bases lay in between. CDR3 region: CASRAGAETQYF. The DNA of the CDR3 is TGTGCCAGCAGGGCGGGCGCGGAGACCCAGTACTTC.

In this sample, this clonotype turned up a few times. This chain uses TRBV18 with TRBJ2-1; the D gene is possibly TRBD2 (7 bases). CDR3 length: 12 amino acids. V was clipped by 8 bases and J by 9 bases, with 14 bases between them. Germline CDR1 reads KGHSH; CDR2 reads LQKENI. The CDR3 DNA reads TGTGCCAGCGGCCGGGGGGCCAGTGAGCAGTTCTTC. Protein sequence: CASGRGASEQFF.

In this sample, this clonotype turned up many times. The chain employs TRBV6-6 and TRBJ2-3; possibly TRBD1 for D (5 bases). The V end lost 7 bases, the J end lost 1 base, and 15 bases lay between the germline ends. Per germline, CDR1 MNHNY and CDR2 SVGAGI (reference sequence). The CDR3 runs to 15 residues. DNA of the CDR3: TGTGCCAGCACCGACCAGGGCACGGGCACAGATACGCAGTATTTT. Translated, it gives CASTDQGTGTDTQYF.

This chain links TRBV19 with TRBJ2-4, with 9 bases aligning to TRBD2. This CDR3 has 14 amino acids. The V gene's germline CDR1 is LNHDA and CDR2 SQIVND (reference sequence). The ends lost 6 bases at V and 5 bases at J; junction bases unmatched: 5. The CDR3 nucleotides read TGTGCCAGTAGCCTCCGGACTAGCGAAAACATTCAGTACTTC. Encoded protein: CASSLRTSENIQYF. The whole variable domain, remainder taken from reference TRBV19 and TRBJ2-4, is DGGITQSPKYLFRKEGQNVTLSCEQNLNHDAMYWYRQDPGQGLRLIYYSQIVNDFQKGDIAEGYSVSREKKESFPLTVTSAQKNPTAFYLCASSLRTSENIQYFGAGTRLSVL.

The chain carries TRBV7-8 and TRBJ1-2; D not resolved. The CDR3 runs to 14 residues. The germline V gene has CDR1 SGHVS and CDR2 FQNEAQ. V was pared by 1 base and J by 1 base, with 7 bases between. The CDR3 is CASSLGTLNYGYTF. The CDR3 DNA reads as TGTGCCAGCAGCTTAGGGACTCTTAACTATGGCTACACCTTC.

In its sample, this clonotype was seen many times. The chain couples TRBV5-1 to TRBJ1-1, with D possibly matching TRBD1 (5 bases). Looked up from germline, CDR1 is SGHRS and CDR2 is YFSETQ. Trimming removed 0 bases at V and 7 bases at J, with 10 bases between. The CDR3 loop spans 13 amino acids. CDR3 DNA sequence: TGCGCCAGCAGCTTGGGAGTAGGGGATGAAGCTTTCTTT. Amino acid sequence: CASSLGVGDEAFF. The whole variable domain, remainder taken from reference TRBV5-1 and TRBJ1-1, is KAGVTQTPRYLIKTRGQQVTLSCSPISGHRSVSWYQQTPGQGLQFLFEYFSETQRNKGNFPGRFSGRQFSNSRSEMNVSTLELGDSALYLCASSLGVGDEAFFGQGTRLTVV.

This clonotype was seen only a few times. This sequence joins TRBV6-2 or TRBV6-3 and TRBJ2-1; possibly TRBD1 for D (5 bases). The V and J ends lost 0 bases and 3 bases respectively, with 6 bases between them. Germline V CDR1 and CDR2: MNHEY, SVGEGT. This CDR3 region has 14 residues. CDR3 protein: CASSYSTDYNEQFF. In DNA, the CDR3 is TGTGCCAGCAGTTACTCGACAGACTACAATGAGCAGTTCTTC.